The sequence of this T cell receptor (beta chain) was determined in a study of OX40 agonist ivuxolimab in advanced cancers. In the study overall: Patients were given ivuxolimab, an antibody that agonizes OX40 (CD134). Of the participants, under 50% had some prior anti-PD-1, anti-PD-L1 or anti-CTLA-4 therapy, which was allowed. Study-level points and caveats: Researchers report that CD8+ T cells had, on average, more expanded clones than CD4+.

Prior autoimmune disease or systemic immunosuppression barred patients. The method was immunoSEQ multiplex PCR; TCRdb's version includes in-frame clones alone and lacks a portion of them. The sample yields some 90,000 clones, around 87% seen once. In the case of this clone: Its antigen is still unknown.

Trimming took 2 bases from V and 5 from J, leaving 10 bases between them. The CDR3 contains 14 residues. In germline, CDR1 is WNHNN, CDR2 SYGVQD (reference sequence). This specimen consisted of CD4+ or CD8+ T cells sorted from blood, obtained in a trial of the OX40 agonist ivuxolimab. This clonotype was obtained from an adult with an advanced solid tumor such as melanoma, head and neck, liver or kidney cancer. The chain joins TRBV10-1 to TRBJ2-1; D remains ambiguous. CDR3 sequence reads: CASSELGKNNEQFF. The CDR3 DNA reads TGCGCCAGCAGTGAGCTAGGGAAAAACAATGAGCAGTTCTTC.